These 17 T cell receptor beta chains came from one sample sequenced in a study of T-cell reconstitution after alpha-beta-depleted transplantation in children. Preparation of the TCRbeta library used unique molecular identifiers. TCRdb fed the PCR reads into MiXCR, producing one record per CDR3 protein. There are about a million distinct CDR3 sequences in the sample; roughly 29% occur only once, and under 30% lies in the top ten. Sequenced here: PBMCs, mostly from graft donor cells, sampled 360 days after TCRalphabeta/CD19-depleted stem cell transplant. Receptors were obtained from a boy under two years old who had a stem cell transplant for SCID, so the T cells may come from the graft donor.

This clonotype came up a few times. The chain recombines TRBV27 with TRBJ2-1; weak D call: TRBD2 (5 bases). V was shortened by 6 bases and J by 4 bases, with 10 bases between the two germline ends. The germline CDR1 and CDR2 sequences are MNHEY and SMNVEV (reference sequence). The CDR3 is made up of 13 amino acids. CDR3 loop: CASRPGEYNEQFF. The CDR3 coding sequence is TGTGCCAGCAGGCCCGGGGAGTACAATGAGCAGTTCTTC.

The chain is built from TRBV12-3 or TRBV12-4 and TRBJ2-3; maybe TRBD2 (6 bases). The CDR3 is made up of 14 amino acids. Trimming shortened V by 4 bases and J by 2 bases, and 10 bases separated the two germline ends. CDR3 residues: CASSSGTYTDTQYF. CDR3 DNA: TGTGCCAGCAGTTCTGGGACTTACACAGATACGCAGTATTTT.

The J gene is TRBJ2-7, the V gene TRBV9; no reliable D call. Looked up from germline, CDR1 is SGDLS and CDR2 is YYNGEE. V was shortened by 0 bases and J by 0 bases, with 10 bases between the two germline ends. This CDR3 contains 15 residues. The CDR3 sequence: CASSVEERFSYEQYF. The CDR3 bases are TGTGCCAGCAGCGTAGAGGAAAGGTTCTCCTACGAGCAGTACTTC.

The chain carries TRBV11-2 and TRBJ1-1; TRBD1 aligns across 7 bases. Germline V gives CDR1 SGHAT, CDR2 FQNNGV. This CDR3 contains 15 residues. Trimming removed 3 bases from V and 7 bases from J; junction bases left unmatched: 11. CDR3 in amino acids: CASSFTNDRVVEAFF. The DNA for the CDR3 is TGTGCCAGCAGCTTCACTAACGACAGGGTAGTTGAAGCTTTCTTT.

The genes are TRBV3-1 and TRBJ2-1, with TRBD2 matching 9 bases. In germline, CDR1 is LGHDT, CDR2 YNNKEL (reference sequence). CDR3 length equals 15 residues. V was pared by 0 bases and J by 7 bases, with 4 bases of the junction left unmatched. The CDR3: CASSQDGLASNEQFF. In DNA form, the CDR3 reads TGTGCCAGCAGCCAAGACGGACTAGCGTCAAATGAGCAGTTCTTC.

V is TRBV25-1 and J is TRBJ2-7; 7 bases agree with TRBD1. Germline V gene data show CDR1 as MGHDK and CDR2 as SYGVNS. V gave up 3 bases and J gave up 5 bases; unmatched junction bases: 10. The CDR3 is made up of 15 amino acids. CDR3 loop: CASSEYLTGYDEQYF. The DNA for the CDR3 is TGTGCCAGCAGTGAGTATCTGACAGGGTACGACGAGCAGTACTTC.

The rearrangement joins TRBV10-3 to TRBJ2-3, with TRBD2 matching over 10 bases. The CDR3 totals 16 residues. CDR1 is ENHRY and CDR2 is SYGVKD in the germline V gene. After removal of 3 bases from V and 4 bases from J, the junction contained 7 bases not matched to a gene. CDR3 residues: CAISEAGGHWADTQYF. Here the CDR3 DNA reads TGTGCCATCAGTGAAGCGGGGGGGCATTGGGCAGATACGCAGTATTTT.

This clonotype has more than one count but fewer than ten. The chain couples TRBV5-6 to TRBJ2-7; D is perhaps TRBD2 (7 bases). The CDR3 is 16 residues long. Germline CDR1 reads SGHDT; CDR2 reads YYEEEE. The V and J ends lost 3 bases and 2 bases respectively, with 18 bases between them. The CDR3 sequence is CASSWLEGGPAYEQYF. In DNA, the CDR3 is TGTGCCAGCAGCTGGCTTGAGGGGGGGCCAGCCTACGAGCAGTACTTC.

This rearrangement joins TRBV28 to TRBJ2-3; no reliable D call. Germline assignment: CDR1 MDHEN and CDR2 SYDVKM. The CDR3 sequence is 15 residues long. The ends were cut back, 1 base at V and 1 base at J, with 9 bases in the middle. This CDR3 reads CASSLSLLRTDTQYF. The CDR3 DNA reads TGTGCCAGCAGTTTATCACTACTCCGCACAGATACGCAGTATTTT. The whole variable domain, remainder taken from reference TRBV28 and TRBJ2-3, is DVKVTQSSRYLVKRTGEKVFLECVQDMDHENMFWYRQDPGLGLRLIYFSYDVKMKEKGDIPEGYSVSREKKERFSLILESASTNQTSMYLCASSLSLLRTDTQYFGPGTRLTVL.

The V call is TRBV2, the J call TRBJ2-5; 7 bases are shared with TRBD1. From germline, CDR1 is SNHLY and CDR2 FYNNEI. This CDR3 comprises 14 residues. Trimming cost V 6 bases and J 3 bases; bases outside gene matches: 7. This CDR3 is CASRGTAHKETQYF. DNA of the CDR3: TGTGCCAGCAGGGGGACAGCTCATAAAGAGACCCAGTACTTC.

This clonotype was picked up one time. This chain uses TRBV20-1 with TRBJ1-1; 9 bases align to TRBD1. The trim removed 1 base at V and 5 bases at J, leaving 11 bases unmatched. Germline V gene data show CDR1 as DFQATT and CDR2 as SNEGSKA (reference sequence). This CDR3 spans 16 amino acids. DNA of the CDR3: TGCAGTGCTAGAGTCTCTGCCGGGACAGGGCGAACTGAAGCTTTCTTT. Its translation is CSARVSAGTGRTEAFF.

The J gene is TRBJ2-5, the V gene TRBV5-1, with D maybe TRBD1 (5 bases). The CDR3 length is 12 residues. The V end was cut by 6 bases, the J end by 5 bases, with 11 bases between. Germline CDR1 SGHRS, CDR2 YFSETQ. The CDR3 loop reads CASKDKPETQYF. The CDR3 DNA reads TGCGCCAGCAAGGACAAGCCGGAGACCCAGTACTTC. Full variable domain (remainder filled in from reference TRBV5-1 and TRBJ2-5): KAGVTQTPRYLIKTRGQQVTLSCSPISGHRSVSWYQQTPGQGLQFLFEYFSETQRNKGNFPGRFSGRQFSNSRSEMNVSTLELGDSALYLCASKDKPETQYFGPGTRLLVL.

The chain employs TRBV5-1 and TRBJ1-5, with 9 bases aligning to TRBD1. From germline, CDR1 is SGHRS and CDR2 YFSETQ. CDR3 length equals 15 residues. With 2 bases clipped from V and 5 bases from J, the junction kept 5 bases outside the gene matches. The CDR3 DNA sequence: TGCGCCAGCAGCTTAGGGACAGGGAGAGATCAGCCCCAGCATTTT. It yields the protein CASSLGTGRDQPQHF.

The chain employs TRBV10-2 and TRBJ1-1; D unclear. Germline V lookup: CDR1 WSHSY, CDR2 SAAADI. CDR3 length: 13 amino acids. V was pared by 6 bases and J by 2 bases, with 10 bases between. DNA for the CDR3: TGCGCCAGCAGGGAGAGAATAAACACTGAAGCTTTCTTT. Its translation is CASRERINTEAFF.

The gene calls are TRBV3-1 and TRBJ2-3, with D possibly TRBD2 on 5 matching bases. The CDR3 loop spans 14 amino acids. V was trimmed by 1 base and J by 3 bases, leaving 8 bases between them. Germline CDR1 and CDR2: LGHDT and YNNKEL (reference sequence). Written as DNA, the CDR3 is TGTGCCAGCAGCCAAGGGCTAGCAACAGATACGCAGTATTTT. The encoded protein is CASSQGLATDTQYF.

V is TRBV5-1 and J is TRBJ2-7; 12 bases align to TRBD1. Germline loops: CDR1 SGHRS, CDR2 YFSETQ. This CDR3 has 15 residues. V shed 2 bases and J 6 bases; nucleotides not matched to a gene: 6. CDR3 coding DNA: TGCGCCAGCAGCTTCACCGGGACAGGGGGCGCCGAGCAGTACTTC. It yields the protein CASSFTGTGGAEQYF.

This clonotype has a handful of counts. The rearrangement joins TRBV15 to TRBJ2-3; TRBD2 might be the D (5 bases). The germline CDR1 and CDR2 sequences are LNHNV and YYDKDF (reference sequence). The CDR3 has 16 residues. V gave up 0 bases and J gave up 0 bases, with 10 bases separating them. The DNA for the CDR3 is TGTGCCACCAGCAGAGACGAGGGCTTGAGCACAGATACGCAGTATTTT. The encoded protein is CATSRDEGLSTDTQYF.